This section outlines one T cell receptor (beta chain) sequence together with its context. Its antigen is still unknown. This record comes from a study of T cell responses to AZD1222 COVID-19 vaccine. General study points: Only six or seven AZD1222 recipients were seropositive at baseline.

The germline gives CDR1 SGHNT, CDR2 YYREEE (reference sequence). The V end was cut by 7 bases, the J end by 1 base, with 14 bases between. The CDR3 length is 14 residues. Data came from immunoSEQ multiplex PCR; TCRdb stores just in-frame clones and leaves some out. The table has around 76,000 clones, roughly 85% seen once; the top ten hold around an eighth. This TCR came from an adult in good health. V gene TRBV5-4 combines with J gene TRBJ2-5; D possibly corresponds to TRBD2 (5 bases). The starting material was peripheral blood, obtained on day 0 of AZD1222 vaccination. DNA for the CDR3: TGTGCCAGCCGCTCGGGAAGCGGCCAAGAGACCCAGTACTTC. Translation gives CASRSGSGQETQYF. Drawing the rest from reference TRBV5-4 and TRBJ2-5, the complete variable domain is ETGVTQSPTHLIKTRGQQVTLRCSSQSGHNTVSWYQQALGQGPQFIFQYYREEENGRGNFPPRFSGLQFPNYSSELNVNALELDDSALYLCASRSGSGQETQYFGPGTRLLVL.